The rows below give T cell receptor beta chains drawn from one sample of a study of CD8+CD57+ T cells in acquired aplastic anemia. TCRdb re-called the reads through MiXCR, storing one row per CDR3 protein. The repertoire holds around 430,000 distinct CDR3 sequences, with about a third as singletons. Source material: sorted CD4+, CD8+, or CD8+CD57+ T cells (not recorded which) from PBMCs. These receptors came from a human donor with aplastic anemia. The CDR3 runs from the conserved cysteine through the conserved F or W. D genes are given only for firm matches. Some rows mark clone size as missing; the rest say once, few, many or name a class of expanded clone.

D gene	V gene	J gene	clone size	CDR3 protein	CDR3 DNA
-	TRBV20-1	TRBJ1-2	-	CSARDYYGGGRYGYTF	TGCAGTGCTAGAGATTATTATGGGGGGGGTCGCTATGGCTACACCTTC
-	TRBV6-1	TRBJ1-2	few	CASREISTVPNYGYTF	TGTGCCAGCAGGGAAATATCGACAGTTCCTAACTATGGCTACACCTTC
TRBD1	TRBV25-1	TRBJ1-6	many	CASSEYGTGDNSPLHF	TGTGCCAGCAGTGAATATGGGACAGGGGATAATTCACCCCTCCACTTT
TRBD1	TRBV2	TRBJ1-1	many	CASSATGPNTEAFF	TGTGCCAGCAGTGCGACAGGGCCGAACACTGAAGCTTTCTTT
-	TRBV15	TRBJ2-5	-	CATSRESGTQYF	TGTGCCACCAGCAGAGAATCCGGGACCCAGTACTTC
-	TRBV14	TRBJ1-3	many	CASSQAGANTIYF	TGTGCCAGCAGCCAAGCAGGGGCGAACACCATATATTTT
-	TRBV3-1	TRBJ1-5	-	CASSQGLNSNQPQHF	TGTGCCAGCAGCCAAGGGCTCAATAGCAATCAGCCCCAGCATTTT
-	TRBV13	TRBJ2-4	few	CASLRKTKNIQYF	TGTGCCAGCCTCCGCAAAACCAAAAACATTCAGTACTTC
TRBD2	TRBV20-1	TRBJ2-3	-	CSARDPSGGSTDTQYF	TGCAGTGCTAGAGATCCCAGCGGGGGTAGCACAGATACGCAGTATTTT
-	TRBV6-1	TRBJ1-4	-	CASSRTPTNEKLFF	TGTGCCAGCAGTCGGACGCCAACTAATGAAAAACTGTTTTTT
-	TRBV2	TRBJ1-4	-	CASKGRVNEKLFF	TGTGCCAGCAAGGGCAGGGTTAATGAAAAACTGTTTTTT
TRBD1	TRBV15	TRBJ1-5	many	CATSYTDRGGQPQHF	TGTGCCACCAGCTACACCGACAGGGGGGGCCAGCCCCAGCATTTT
TRBD1	TRBV2	TRBJ2-7	many	CASSEVGTGSYEQYF	TGTGCCAGCAGTGAGGTGGGGACAGGGTCCTACGAGCAGTACTTC
-	TRBV2	TRBJ1-2	few	CASSPSQRTERYGYTF	TGCGCCAGCAGTCCTAGTCAACGTACCGAACGTTATGGCTACACCTTC
TRBD2	TRBV7-2	TRBJ2-3	many	CASSPSSGRAGYF	TGTGCCAGCAGCCCTTCTAGCGGGAGGGCCGGGTATTTT
-	TRBV15	TRBJ1-2	many	CATSRDLGRNYGYTF	TGTGCCACCAGCAGAGATCTGGGCCGAAACTATGGCTACACCTTC
-	TRBV20-1	TRBJ1-1	once	CSARDAGEATTEAFF	TGCAGTGCTAGAGATGCCGGGGAGGCGACCACTGAAGCTTTCTTT
TRBD2	TRBV6-9	TRBJ2-4	-	CASSLRTSGDGAKNIQYF	TGTGCCAGCAGTTTGCGGACTAGCGGGGATGGAGCCAAAAACATTCAGTACTTC
-	TRBV2	TRBJ2-1	many	CASSVTPGNEQFF	TGTGCCAGCAGTGTCACCCCGGGGAATGAGCAGTTCTTC
-	TRBV11-2	TRBJ2-2	-	CASSLVIGGGTGELFF	TGTGCCAGCAGCTTAGTTATTGGGGGAGGCACCGGGGAGCTGTTTTTT
-	TRBV7-9	TRBJ2-2	once	CASSLDGQGGELFF	TGTGCCAGCAGCTTAGATGGACAAGGCGGGGAGCTGTTTTTT
-	TRBV6-5	TRBJ2-3	few	CASSSVPGGADTQYF	TGTGCCAGCAGTTCCGTCCCGGGCGGCGCAGATACGCAGTATTTT
-	TRBV7-9	TRBJ1-2	-	CASSPIPDYYGYTF	TGTGCCAGCAGTCCAATCCCGGACTACTATGGCTACACCTTC
TRBD2	TRBV7-2	TRBJ2-7	many	CASSLRLAGRYEQYF	TGTGCCAGCAGCCTCAGACTAGCGGGAAGGTACGAGCAGTACTTC
TRBD1	TRBV7-3	TRBJ2-3	few	CASSPGQGPDTQYF	TGTGCCAGCAGCCCGGGACAGGGGCCAGATACGCAGTATTTT
-	TRBV4-2	TRBJ1-1	few	CASSQDRATWNTEAFF	TGTGCCAGCAGCCAAGATCGGGCAACTTGGAACACTGAAGCTTTCTTT
TRBD1	TRBV5-1	TRBJ1-6	-	CASSFADRGESPLHF	TGCGCCAGCAGCTTTGCCGACAGGGGGGAATCACCCCTCCACTTT
TRBD1	TRBV15	TRBJ2-2	few	CATSRGLGQGNTGELFF	TGTGCCACCAGCAGAGGCTTGGGACAGGGGAACACCGGGGAGCTGTTTTTT
TRBD1	TRBV30	TRBJ1-2	few	CAREGGQSHGYTF	TGTGCCCGTGAGGGGGGACAGTCCCATGGCTACACCTTC
-	TRBV6-5	TRBJ1-4	few	CASSYSGQAGEKLFF	TGTGCCAGCAGTTACTCGGGGCAGGCTGGGGAAAAACTGTTTTTT
-	TRBV20-1	TRBJ2-7	many	CSARAGETVSYEQYF	TGCAGTGCTAGAGCCGGGGAAACGGTCTCCTACGAGCAGTACTTC
-	TRBV20-1	TRBJ2-5	-	CSAPAGIRETQYF	TGCAGTGCTCCCGCGGGTATTCGGGAGACCCAGTACTTC
-	TRBV5-4	TRBJ2-7	-	CASSSAGGTNEQYF	TGTGCCAGCAGCTCGGCCGGGGGAACTAACGAGCAGTACTTC
TRBD1	TRBV11-2	TRBJ2-1	-	CASSPRTGCLDEQFF	TGTGCCAGCTCACCAAGGACAGGGTGTTTGGATGAGCAGTTCTTC
TRBD1	TRBV5-1	TRBJ2-7	-	CASQTEPGQGIYEQYF	TGCGCCAGTCAAACTGAGCCGGGACAGGGGATCTACGAGCAGTACTTC
-	TRBV7-2	TRBJ2-2	many	CASSLASGNTGELFF	TGTGCCAGCAGCTTAGCGTCTGGGAACACCGGGGAGCTGTTTTTT
-	TRBV10-3	TRBJ1-1	few	CATRRNTEAFF	TGTGCCACCCGACGGAACACTGAAGCTTTCTTT
-	TRBV6-5	TRBJ2-7	-	CASSLTPNAYEQYF	TGTGCCAGCAGTTTGACACCGAACGCCTACGAGCAGTACTTC
TRBD2	TRBV20-1	TRBJ2-7	many	CSAEAGVAGGEQYF	TGCAGTGCTGAAGCGGGAGTGGCGGGGGGCGAGCAGTACTTC
TRBD2	TRBV10-3	TRBJ2-7	-	CAIGWVASGPAYEQYF	TGTGCCATCGGTTGGGTCGCTAGCGGGCCCGCCTACGAGCAGTACTTC
-	TRBV15	TRBJ1-4	-	CATRVPNGELFF	TGTGCCACAAGGGTCCCGAACGGGGAACTGTTTTTT
-	TRBV5-1	TRBJ2-7	-	CASRLGGRNTYEQYF	TGCGCCAGCAGGTTGGGGGGACGGAACACCTACGAGCAGTACTTC
TRBD2	TRBV7-3	TRBJ2-1	-	CASSPDIAGGPGEQFF	TGTGCCAGCAGCCCAGACATAGCGGGGGGGCCGGGTGAGCAGTTCTTC
TRBD2	TRBV10-3	TRBJ2-2	many	CATVRTSGSTGELFF	TGTGCCACCGTTCGGACTAGCGGGAGTACCGGGGAGCTGTTTTTT
TRBD2	TRBV11-2	TRBJ2-1	-	CASSRGGGGSYNEQFF	TGTGCCAGCAGCCGCGGCGGGGGGGGATCTTACAATGAGCAGTTCTTC
-	TRBV20-1	TRBJ2-3	-	CSARAYTSSFADTQYF	TGCAGTGCTAGAGCCTATACTAGTAGTTTCGCAGATACGCAGTATTTT
TRBD1	TRBV7-9	TRBJ1-2	many	CASSEGAINYGYTF	TGTGCCAGCAGCGAGGGGGCGATAAACTATGGCTACACCTTC
-	TRBV19	TRBJ2-6	many	CASSPLRGGANVLTF	TGTGCCAGTAGCCCTCTGCGGGGTGGGGCCAACGTCCTGACTTTC
-	TRBV25-1	TRBJ1-1	-	CASSENAGTRVGDTEAFF	TGTGCCAGCAGTGAAAACGCCGGGACAAGAGTCGGCGACACTGAAGCTTTCTTT
TRBD1	TRBV19	TRBJ2-1	many	CASKTQGNAVEQFF	TGTGCCAGTAAGACACAGGGGAATGCGGTTGAGCAGTTCTTC
-	TRBV25-1	TRBJ1-1	-	CAWSGTGNTEAFF	TGTGCCTGGAGCGGGACGGGGAACACTGAAGCTTTCTTT
-	TRBV12-5	TRBJ2-2	few	CASGWGTGELFF	TGTGCTAGTGGTTGGGGCACCGGGGAGCTGTTTTTT
TRBD2	TRBV20-1	TRBJ2-1	-	CSAQWVAGERMYNEQFF	TGCAGTGCTCAGTGGGTAGCGGGAGAAAGAATGTACAATGAGCAGTTCTTC